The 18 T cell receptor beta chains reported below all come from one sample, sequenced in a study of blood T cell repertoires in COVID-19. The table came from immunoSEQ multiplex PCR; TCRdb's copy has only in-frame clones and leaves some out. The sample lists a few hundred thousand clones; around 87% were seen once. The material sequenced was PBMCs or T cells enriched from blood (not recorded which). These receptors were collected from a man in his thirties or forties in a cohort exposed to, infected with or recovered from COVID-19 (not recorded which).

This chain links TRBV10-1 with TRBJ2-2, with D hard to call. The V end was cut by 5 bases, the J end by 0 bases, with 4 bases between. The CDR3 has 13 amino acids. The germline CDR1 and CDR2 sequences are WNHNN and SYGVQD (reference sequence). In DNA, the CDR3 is TGCGCCAGCAGTACTACGAACACCGGGGAGCTGTTTTTT. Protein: CASSTTNTGELFF.

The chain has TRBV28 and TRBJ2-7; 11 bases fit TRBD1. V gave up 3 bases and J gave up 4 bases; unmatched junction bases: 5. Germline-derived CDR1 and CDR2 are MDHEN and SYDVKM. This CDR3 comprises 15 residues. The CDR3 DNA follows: TGTGCCAGCAGTTTCCCAGGACAGGGGGCTTACGAGCAGTACTTC. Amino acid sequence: CASSFPGQGAYEQYF.

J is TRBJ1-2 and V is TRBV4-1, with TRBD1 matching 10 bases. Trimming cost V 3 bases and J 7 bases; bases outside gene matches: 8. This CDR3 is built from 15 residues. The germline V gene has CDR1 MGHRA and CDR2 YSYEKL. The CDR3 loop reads CASSHKGQGQSGYTF. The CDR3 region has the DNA TGCGCCAGCAGCCACAAGGGACAGGGGCAGAGTGGCTACACCTTC.

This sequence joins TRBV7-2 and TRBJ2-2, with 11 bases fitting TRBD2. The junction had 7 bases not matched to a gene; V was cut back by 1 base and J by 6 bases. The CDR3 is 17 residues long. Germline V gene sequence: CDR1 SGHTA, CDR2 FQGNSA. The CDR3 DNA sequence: TGTGCCAGCAGCTTAGTCGGTAGCGGGAGGGTTGCCGGGGAGCTGTTTTTT. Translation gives CASSLVGSGRVAGELFF.

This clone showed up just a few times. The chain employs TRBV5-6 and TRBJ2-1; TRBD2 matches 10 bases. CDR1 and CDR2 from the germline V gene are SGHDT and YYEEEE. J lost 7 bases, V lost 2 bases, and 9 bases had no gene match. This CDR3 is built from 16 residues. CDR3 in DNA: TGTGCCAGCAGCTTTCGGGCTAGCGGGAGAGTAAATGAGCAGTTCTTC. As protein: CASSFRASGRVNEQFF.

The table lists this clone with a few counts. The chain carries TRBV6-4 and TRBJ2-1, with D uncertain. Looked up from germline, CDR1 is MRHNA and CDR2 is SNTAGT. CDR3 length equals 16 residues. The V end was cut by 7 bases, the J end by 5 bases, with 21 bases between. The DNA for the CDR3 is TGTGCCAGCATCTCAACCAACCCCTACCCCCACAATGAGCAGTTCTTC. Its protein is CASISTNPYPHNEQFF.

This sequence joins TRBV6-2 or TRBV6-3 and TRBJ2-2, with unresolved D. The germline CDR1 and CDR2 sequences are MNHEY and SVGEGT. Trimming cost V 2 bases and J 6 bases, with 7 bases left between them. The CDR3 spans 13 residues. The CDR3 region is CASSYELAGELFF. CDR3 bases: TGTGCCAGCAGTTACGAATTAGCCGGGGAGCTGTTTTTT.

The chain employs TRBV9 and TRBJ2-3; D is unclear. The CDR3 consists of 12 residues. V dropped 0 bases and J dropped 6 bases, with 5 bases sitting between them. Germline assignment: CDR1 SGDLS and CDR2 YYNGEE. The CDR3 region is CASSVDADTQYF. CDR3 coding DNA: TGTGCCAGCAGCGTAGATGCGGATACGCAGTATTTT.

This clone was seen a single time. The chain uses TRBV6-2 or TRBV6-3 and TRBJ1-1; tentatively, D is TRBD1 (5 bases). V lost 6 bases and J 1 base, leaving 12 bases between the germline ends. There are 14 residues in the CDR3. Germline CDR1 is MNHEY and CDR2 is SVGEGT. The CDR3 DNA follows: TGTGCCAGCAGCCCGGACATGAGGAACACTGAAGCTTTCTTT. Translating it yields CASSPDMRNTEAFF.

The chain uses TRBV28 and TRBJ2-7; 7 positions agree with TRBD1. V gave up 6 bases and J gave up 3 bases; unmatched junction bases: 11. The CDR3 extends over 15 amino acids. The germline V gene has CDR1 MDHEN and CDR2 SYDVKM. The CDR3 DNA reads TGTGCCAGCAGGGATACCACGGGACAGATCTACGAGCAGTACTTC. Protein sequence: CASRDTTGQIYEQYF.

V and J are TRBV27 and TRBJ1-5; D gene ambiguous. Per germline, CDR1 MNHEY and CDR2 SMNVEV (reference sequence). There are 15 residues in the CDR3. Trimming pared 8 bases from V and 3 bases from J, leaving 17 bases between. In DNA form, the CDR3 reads TGTGCCAGCTCAATGGAGGGCGACCTCAATCAGCCCCAGCATTTT. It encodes CASSMEGDLNQPQHF.

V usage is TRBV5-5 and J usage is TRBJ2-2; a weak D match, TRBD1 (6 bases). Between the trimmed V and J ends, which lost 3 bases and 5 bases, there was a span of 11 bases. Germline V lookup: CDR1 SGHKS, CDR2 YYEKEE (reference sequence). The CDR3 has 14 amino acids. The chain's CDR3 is CASSWYRATGELFF. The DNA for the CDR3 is TGTGCCAGCAGCTGGTACAGGGCTACCGGGGAGCTGTTTTTT.

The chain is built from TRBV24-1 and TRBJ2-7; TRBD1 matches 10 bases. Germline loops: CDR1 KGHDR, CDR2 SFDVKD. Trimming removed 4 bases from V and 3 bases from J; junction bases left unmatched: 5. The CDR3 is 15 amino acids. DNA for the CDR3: TGTGCCACCAGTGACCCCGGACAGGGGGGCTACGAGCAGTACTTC. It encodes CATSDPGQGGYEQYF.

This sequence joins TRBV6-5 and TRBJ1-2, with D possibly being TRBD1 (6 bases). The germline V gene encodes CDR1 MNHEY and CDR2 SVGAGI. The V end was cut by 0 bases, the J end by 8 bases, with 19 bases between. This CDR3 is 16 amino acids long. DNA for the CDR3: TGTGCCAGCAGTTACTCAATTGGGCAGGGGTCAGGAGGCTACACCTTC. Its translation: CASSYSIGQGSGGYTF.

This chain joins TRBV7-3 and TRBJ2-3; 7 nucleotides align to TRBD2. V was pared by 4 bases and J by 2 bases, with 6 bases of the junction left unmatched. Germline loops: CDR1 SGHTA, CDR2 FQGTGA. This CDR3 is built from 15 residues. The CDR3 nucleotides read TGTGCCAGCAGCTCCTCCGGGACTATCACAGATACGCAGTATTTT. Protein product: CASSSSGTITDTQYF.

The chain's CDR3 is CASSLAPGLPSSGANVLTF. The CDR3 DNA sequence: TGTGCCAGCAGCTTAGCCCCGGGACTCCCGAGCTCTGGGGCCAACGTCCTGACTTTC. This chain links TRBV11-1 with TRBJ2-6; D may be TRBD2 (6 bases). CDR1 SGHAT and CDR2 FQDESV come from the germline V gene (reference sequence). V was clipped by 0 bases and J by 0 bases, with 15 bases between them. CDR3 size: 19 residues.

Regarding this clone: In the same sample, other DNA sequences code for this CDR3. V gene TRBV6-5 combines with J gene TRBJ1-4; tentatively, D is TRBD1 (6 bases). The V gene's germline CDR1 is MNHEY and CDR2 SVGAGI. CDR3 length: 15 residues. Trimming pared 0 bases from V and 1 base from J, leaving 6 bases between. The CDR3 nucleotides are TGTGCCAGCAGTTACTCAGGGGGAACTAATGAAAAACTGTTTTTT. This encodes CASSYSGGTNEKLFF.

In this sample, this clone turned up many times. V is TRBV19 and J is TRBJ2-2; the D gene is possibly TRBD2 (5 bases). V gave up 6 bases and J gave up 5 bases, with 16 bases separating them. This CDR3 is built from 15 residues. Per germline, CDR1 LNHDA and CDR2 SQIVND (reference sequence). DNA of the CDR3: TGTGCCAGTAGGAGGAGGTGGAGAGTTACCGGGGAGCTGTTTTTT. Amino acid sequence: CASRRRWRVTGELFF.